A single sample is the source of the 29 T cell receptor beta chains below, sequenced in a study of control samples from healthy donors and cancer patients. Some clones are missing from TCRdb's copy, which holds only in-frame ones; the method was immunoSEQ multiplex PCR. This table holds around 94,000 clones, more than 80% found once. Sequenced sample: blood. The receptor source for this set is a woman aged 25 to 45 in good health.

The chain carries TRBV5-1 and TRBJ2-5, with D possibly TRBD2 on 6 matching bases. V gave up 1 base and J gave up 1 base, with 11 bases separating them. The germline CDR1 and CDR2 sequences are SGHRS and YFSETQ. This CDR3 spans 15 amino acids. This chain's CDR3 is CASSLIAGSQETQYF. Written as DNA, the CDR3 is TGCGCCAGCAGCTTGATTGCGGGATCCCAAGAGACCCAGTACTTC. Supplemented by reference TRBV5-1 and TRBJ2-5, the full variable domain reads KAGVTQTPRYLIKTRGQQVTLSCSPISGHRSVSWYQQTPGQGLQFLFEYFSETQRNKGNFPGRFSGRQFSNSRSEMNVSTLELGDSALYLCASSLIAGSQETQYFGPGTRLLVL.

This chain uses TRBV19 with TRBJ1-5; unclear D gene. Germline-derived CDR1 and CDR2 are LNHDA and SQIVND (reference sequence). V was cut by 4 bases and J by 0 bases, with 7 bases left in between. This CDR3 has 14 residues. This CDR3 reads CASSTSGSNQPQHF. The CDR3 nucleotides read TGTGCCAGTAGTACCTCGGGTAGCAATCAGCCCCAGCATTTT.

The rearrangement uses TRBV18 and TRBJ1-5; D not resolved. Trimming removed 2 bases at V and 2 bases at J, with 10 bases between. This CDR3 has 15 amino acids. CDR1 and CDR2 (germline): KGHSH, LQKENI. CDR3 DNA sequence: TGTGCCAGCTCACCATCTTCGGTGGGCAATCAGCCCCAGCATTTT. Protein product: CASSPSSVGNQPQHF.

V usage is TRBV6-5 and J usage is TRBJ1-5; D is possibly TRBD1 (5 bases). This CDR3 is built from 15 residues. Per the germline V gene, CDR1 is MNHEY and CDR2 is SVGAGI. The V end lost 6 bases, the J end lost 9 bases, and 21 bases lay between the germline ends. CDR3 nucleotide sequence: TGTGCCAGCAGCGACGTTGGGACCGGCGGTCGGCCCCAGCATTTT. Amino acids: CASSDVGTGGRPQHF.

V and J are TRBV27 and TRBJ2-2; D uncertain. CDR1 and CDR2 from the germline V gene are MNHEY and SMNVEV (reference sequence). V was shortened by 2 bases and J by 0 bases, with 4 bases between the two germline ends. This CDR3 is built from 14 residues. CDR3 DNA sequence: TGTGCCAGCAGTTTAGCGGCGAACACCGGGGAGCTGTTTTTT. This translates into CASSLAANTGELFF.

The chain is built from TRBV2 and TRBJ1-2; D is possibly TRBD1 (5 bases). The CDR3 runs 15 residues. CDR1 is SNHLY and CDR2 is FYNNEI in the germline V gene. The V end was cut by 5 bases, the J end by 1 base, with 14 bases between. The CDR3 is CASSKRRDRNYGYTF. CDR3 nucleotides: TGTGCCAGCAGTAAAAGAAGGGACCGTAACTATGGCTACACCTTC. The full variable domain, its missing parts supplied by reference TRBV2 and TRBJ1-2, is EPEVTQTPSHQVTQMGQEVILRCVPISNHLYFYWYRQILGQKVEFLVSFYNNEISEKSEIFDDQFSVERPDGSNFTLKIRSTKLEDSAMYFCASSKRRDRNYGYTFGSGTRLTVV.

The chain is built from TRBV7-9 and TRBJ2-1; 8 bases match TRBD2. The CDR3 length is 14 residues. Germline CDR1 and CDR2: SEHNR and FQNEAQ (reference sequence). V shed 5 bases, J shed 3 bases, and the junction held 3 bases outside the gene matches. The CDR3 DNA reads as TGTGCCAGCAGCCATAGCGGGAACTACAATGAGCAGTTCTTC. Protein sequence: CASSHSGNYNEQFF.

The genes are TRBV4-1 and TRBJ2-7; D perhaps matches TRBD2 (5 bases). The CDR3 totals 14 residues. Germline V CDR1 and CDR2: MGHRA, YSYEKL. Deletions cut 1 base from V and 3 bases from J, with 10 bases between. The CDR3 reads CASSQVSGIYEQYF. The CDR3 coding sequence is TGCGCCAGCAGCCAAGTAAGCGGTATCTACGAGCAGTACTTC.

In its sample, this clone was seen once. The V gene is TRBV3-1 (or the pseudogene TRBV3-2), the J gene TRBJ1-2; the D is unclear. CDR3 size: 14 residues. Germline CDR1 LGHDT, CDR2 YNNKEL (reference sequence). The V end lost 1 base, the J end lost 4 bases, and 10 bases lay between the germline ends. The CDR3 sequence: CASSQGPTAYGYTF. The CDR3, as DNA: TGTGCCAGCAGCCAAGGGCCCACCGCCTATGGCTACACCTTC.

The chain combines TRBV3-1 (or the pseudogene TRBV3-2) with TRBJ2-1; 8 bases agree with TRBD2. The germline gives CDR1 LGHDT, CDR2 YNNKEL (reference sequence). This CDR3 spans 17 amino acids. With 1 base clipped from V and 4 bases from J, the junction kept 9 bases outside the gene matches. In DNA, the CDR3 is TGTGCCAGCAGCCAAGTCCCCGTAGCGGGGCATTACAATGAGCAGTTCTTC. This codes for CASSQVPVAGHYNEQFF.

The rearrangement joins TRBV9 to TRBJ1-3; the D is unclear. Germline V gene sequence: CDR1 SGDLS, CDR2 YYNGEE. Deletions cut 2 bases from V and 0 bases from J, with 6 bases between. The CDR3 sequence is 14 residues long. The CDR3 DNA reads as TGTGCCAGCAGCGTTCTTGGCTCTGGAAACACCATATATTTT. Residues: CASSVLGSGNTIYF.

In its sample, this clone was seen once. V gene TRBV11-2 combines with J gene TRBJ2-1; a possible D gene is TRBD2 (6 bases). Germline loops: CDR1 SGHAT, CDR2 FQNNGV. Trimming removed 3 bases at V and 13 bases at J, with 13 bases between. The CDR3 is 12 amino acids. The CDR3 sequence: CASSFDGGLQFF. As DNA, the CDR3 is TGTGCCAGCAGCTTTGATGGGGGACTCCAGTTCTTC.

The CDR3 DNA follows: TGTGCCAGCAGCGCGAAAGGGGGATCCTACAATGAGCAGTTCTTC. Protein: CASSAKGGSYNEQFF. The chain carries TRBV7-9 and TRBJ2-1; a possible D gene is TRBD1 (6 bases). Trimming shortened V by 5 bases and J by 1 base, and 12 bases separated the two germline ends. CDR3 length: 15 residues. The germline V gene has CDR1 SEHNR and CDR2 FQNEAQ (reference sequence).

This clone has only one observation. The chain employs TRBV28 and TRBJ2-6; 9 bases align to TRBD1. Germline CDR1 reads MDHEN; CDR2 reads SYDVKM. The CDR3 covers 18 residues. V gave up 6 bases and J gave up 2 bases; unmatched junction bases: 11. This CDR3 reads CASRSHGTGFPGANVLTF. CDR3 DNA sequence: TGTGCCAGCAGGTCTCACGGGACAGGGTTCCCTGGGGCCAACGTCCTGACTTTC.

The gene calls are TRBV6-1 and TRBJ2-3; the match to TRBD2 covers 8 bases. V was clipped by 4 bases and J by 5 bases; unmatched bases: 17. There are 18 residues in the CDR3. Germline CDR1 MNHNS, CDR2 SASEGT. CDR3 amino acids: CASSAVPGSGGRLDTQYF. The CDR3 DNA reads TGTGCCAGCAGTGCAGTCCCGGGCAGCGGGGGCCGACTAGATACGCAGTATTTT.

The chain couples TRBV5-6 to TRBJ2-7, with TRBD2 as a possible D gene (6 bases). The germline V gene encodes CDR1 SGHDT and CDR2 YYEEEE. V was trimmed by 2 bases and J by 7 bases, leaving 10 bases between them. This CDR3 is built from 12 residues. The CDR3 sequence is CASSFGGPEQYF. The CDR3 coding sequence is TGTGCCAGCAGCTTCGGAGGGCCTGAGCAGTACTTC. The full variable domain, in which reference TRBV5-6 and TRBJ2-7 provide the parts outside the CDR3, is DAGVTQSPTHLIKTRGQQVTLRCSPKSGHDTVSWYQQALGQGPQFIFQYYEEEERQRGNFPDRFSGHQFPNYSSELNVNALLLGDSALYLCASSFGGPEQYFGPGTRLTVT.

The rearrangement joins TRBV4-1 to TRBJ2-2; TRBD2 matches 8 bases. There are 15 residues in the CDR3. Trimming cost V 6 bases and J 1 base; bases outside gene matches: 4. The germline V gene has CDR1 MGHRA and CDR2 YSYEKL. CDR3 amino acids: CASRPSGQNTGELFF. The CDR3 DNA reads as TGCGCCAGCAGGCCTAGCGGGCAGAACACCGGGGAGCTGTTTTTT.

This chain connects TRBV2 to TRBJ1-5; TRBD1 agrees at 8 bases. The CDR3 loop spans 15 amino acids. In germline, CDR1 is SNHLY, CDR2 FYNNEI. V lost 6 bases to trimming and J lost 2 bases; unmatched junction nucleotides: 6. Written as DNA, the CDR3 is TGTGCCAGCAGGAGGACAGGGTTCGGCAATCAGCCCCAGCATTTT. This gives the protein CASRRTGFGNQPQHF.

V usage is TRBV10-2 and J usage is TRBJ1-5; possible D gene TRBD1, 5 bases. Between the trimmed V and J ends, which lost 6 bases and 3 bases, there was a span of 12 bases. Germline CDR1 is WSHSY and CDR2 is SAAADI. CDR3 size: 14 residues. This chain's CDR3 is CASSQGRFNQPQHF. The CDR3 DNA reads TGCGCCAGCAGCCAGGGTCGGTTCAATCAGCCCCAGCATTTT.

Here the CDR3 DNA reads TGTGCCAGCAGGAGGAATCCTCCGGGGGATGAGCAGTTCTTC. Its translation is CASRRNPPGDEQFF. V and J are TRBV6-5 and TRBJ2-1; tentatively, D is TRBD2 (6 bases). Germline V gene lookup returns CDR1 MNHEY and CDR2 SVGAGI. Trimming stripped 6 bases from V and 8 bases from J, with 17 bases between. This CDR3 has 14 residues.

The CDR3 sequence is CASSPYLIRSGANVLTF. In DNA, the CDR3 is TGTGCCAGCAGTCCCTACCTCATTCGCTCTGGGGCCAACGTCCTGACTTTC. V is TRBV6-6 and J is TRBJ2-6; D not resolved. CDR1 and CDR2 from the germline V gene are MNHNY and SVGAGI (reference sequence). This CDR3 has 17 residues. Trimming left V 5 bases short and J 0 bases short, with 14 bases between.

J is TRBJ2-7 and V is TRBV21-1; the table gives TRBD1 as D, unverified against the DNA. TRBV21-1 is a documented pseudogene. CDR3 length equals 17 residues. The CDR3 sequence: CASSWGRAGGSSYEQYF. As DNA, the CDR3 is TGTGCCAGCAGCTGGGGCAGGGCAGGGGGTAGCTCCTACGAGCAGTACTTC.

The rearrangement uses TRBV27 and TRBJ2-7, with 8 bases matching TRBD1. Trimming removed 6 bases from V and 0 bases from J; junction bases left unmatched: 7. This CDR3 has 15 amino acids. Germline V gives CDR1 MNHEY, CDR2 SMNVEV (reference sequence). The CDR3 DNA sequence: TGTGCCAGCAGGCGCCTCAGGGGGCCCTCCTACGAGCAGTACTTC. This codes for CASRRLRGPSYEQYF.

The chain recombines TRBV6-5 with TRBJ2-7, with 8 nucleotides matching TRBD1. The junction had 7 bases not matched to a gene; V was cut back by 5 bases and J by 1 base. Germline CDR1 reads MNHEY; CDR2 reads SVGAGI. This CDR3 comprises 15 residues. CDR3 nucleotides: TGTGCCAGCAGTAGCGCCGGGACAGGATCCTACGAGCAGTACTTC. It translates to CASSSAGTGSYEQYF.

The chain carries TRBV24-1 and TRBJ2-2; D is ambiguous. Germline V CDR1 and CDR2: KGHDR, SFDVKD. With 0 bases removed from V and 3 bases from J, the gap between germline ends came to 4 bases. There are 14 residues in the CDR3. The CDR3 loop is CATSDLLDTGELFF. CDR3 DNA: TGTGCCACCAGTGATTTGTTAGACACCGGGGAGCTGTTTTTT.

This clone was detected only once. The gene calls are TRBV5-6 and TRBJ1-3; TRBD1 agrees at 9 bases. Trimming cost V 3 bases and J 3 bases; bases outside gene matches: 4. This CDR3 has 15 amino acids. The germline CDR1 and CDR2 sequences are SGHDT and YYEEEE. The CDR3 loop reads CASSYYRGHGNTIYF. The CDR3 nucleotides are TGTGCCAGCAGCTACTACAGGGGGCATGGAAACACCATATATTTT. The full variable domain, in which reference TRBV5-6 and TRBJ1-3 provide the parts outside the CDR3, is DAGVTQSPTHLIKTRGQQVTLRCSPKSGHDTVSWYQQALGQGPQFIFQYYEEEERQRGNFPDRFSGHQFPNYSSELNVNALLLGDSALYLCASSYYRGHGNTIYFGEGSWLTVV.

J is TRBJ1-5 and V is TRBV28; D gene unclear. The V and J ends lost 4 bases and 4 bases respectively, with 5 bases between them. CDR3 length: 12 amino acids. Per the germline V gene, CDR1 is MDHEN and CDR2 is SYDVKM. This CDR3 reads CASSSLNQPQHF. CDR3 coding DNA: TGTGCCAGCAGTTCCCTAAATCAGCCCCAGCATTTT.

The sample holds one count of this clone. V gene TRBV24-1 combines with J gene TRBJ1-1, with D tentatively TRBD1 (5 bases). Deletions cut 5 bases from V and 1 base from J, with 7 bases between. The CDR3 totals 13 residues. Germline CDR1 reads KGHDR; CDR2 reads SFDVKD. In DNA form, the CDR3 reads TGTGCCACCAGTGGGGGGGAGAACACTGAAGCTTTCTTT. Translating it yields CATSGGENTEAFF.

This rearrangement joins TRBV4-1 to TRBJ1-5; 10 nucleotides match TRBD1. Unmatched junction bases numbered 5, after V lost 0 bases and J lost 6 bases. CDR1 is MGHRA, CDR2 YSYEKL, per germline. This CDR3 contains 16 residues. CDR3 residues: CASSQDETGGRQPQHF. For the CDR3, the DNA is TGCGCCAGCAGCCAAGACGAGACAGGGGGCCGTCAGCCCCAGCATTTT.